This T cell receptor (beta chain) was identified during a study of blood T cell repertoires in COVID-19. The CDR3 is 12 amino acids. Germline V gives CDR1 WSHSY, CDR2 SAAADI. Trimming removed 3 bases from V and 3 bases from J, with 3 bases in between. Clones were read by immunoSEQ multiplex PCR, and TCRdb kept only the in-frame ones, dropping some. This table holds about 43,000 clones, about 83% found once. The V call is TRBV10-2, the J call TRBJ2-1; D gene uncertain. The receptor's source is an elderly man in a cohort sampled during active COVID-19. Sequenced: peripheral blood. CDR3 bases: TGCGCCAGCAGTGAACACTACAATGAGCAGTTCTTC. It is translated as CASSEHYNEQFF.